A selection of T cell receptor beta chains follows, all from one sample in a study of blood T cells in healthy people across ages. From the 5' RACE reads, TCRdb called clonotypes with MiXCR, one entry per CDR3 protein. Among over 1.5 million distinct CDR3 sequences, roughly 50% were seen once, and the ten largest hold less than 2.5%. Sequenced material: blood. These receptors all stem from a woman aged 40 to 49 in good health. Both conserved end residues are part of each CDR3. The D gene is left open where the match is weak. Clone size is given for some rows only: seen once, a few or many times, or a class if the clone is expanded.

J,D,V,size,DNA,CDR3
TRBJ2-7,TRBD1,TRBV5-1,many,TGCGCCAGCAGCTTTAGGTCCCCCGGGACAGCCAACGAGCAGTACTTC,CASSFRSPGTANEQYF
TRBJ1-5,TRBD1,TRBV12-3/TRBV12-4,.,TGTGCCAGCAGCGAAACGACAGGGGTGGGGTATAGCAATCAGCCCCAGCATTTT,CASSETTGVGYSNQPQHF
TRBJ2-1,TRBD2,TRBV5-1,.,TGCGCCAGCAGCTTGTTAGGTGTGACTAGCGGGGGGTCTAATCACAATGAGCAGTTCTTC,CASSLLGVTSGGSNHNEQFF
TRBJ2-7,.,TRBV18,.,TGTGCCAGCTCACCGCGGCACAATGAGCAGTACTTC,CASSPRHNEQYF
TRBJ2-7,.,TRBV20-1,few,TGCAGTGCTAGAGATTTCAGGACGAGTGGGACCTACGAGCAGTACTTC,CSARDFRTSGTYEQYF
TRBJ2-6,.,TRBV14,.,TGTGCCAGCAGCCAACGATCAGGGACTGGGGCCAACGTCCTGACTTTC,CASSQRSGTGANVLTF
TRBJ2-7,TRBD2,TRBV7-2,.,TGTGCCAGCAGCTTGGTTGGTGATAGCGGGGGGGCCTACGAGCAGTACTTC,CASSLVGDSGGAYEQYF
TRBJ2-5,.,TRBV7-2,.,TGTGCCAGCAGCGAACTACTGTCCAGGTCCGGGACCCAGTACTTC,CASSELLSRSGTQYF
TRBJ2-4,TRBD1,TRBV12-3/TRBV12-4,.,TGTGCCAGCAGCCGGGACAGCGGCCCGCGGTCCAAAAACATTCAGTACTTC,CASSRDSGPRSKNIQYF
TRBJ2-7,TRBD1,TRBV6-5,.,TGTGCCAGCAGTTCTCGACAGGGGCCACTCGGGAGCCAGTACTTC,CASSSRQGPLGSQYF
TRBJ1-1,TRBD1,TRBV5-6,.,TGTGCCAGCAGCCTCAAGAGGACAGGGATGAACACTGAAGCTTTCTTT,CASSLKRTGMNTEAFF
TRBJ2-5,TRBD2,TRBV7-2,few,TGTGCCAGCAGCTTAAGCCCCAGCGGGGGGACGTACTTC,CASSLSPSGGTYF
TRBJ1-4,.,TRBV7-8,.,TGTGCCAGCAGCTTAGAGGGGACAAGGGATGGAAAACTGTTTTTT,CASSLEGTRDGKLFF
TRBJ2-7,TRBD2,TRBV4-1,.,TGCGCCAGCAGCCGGTACGGACTAGCGGGGGGGCCATACGAGCAGTACTTC,CASSRYGLAGGPYEQYF
TRBJ2-6,.,TRBV7-8,few,TGTGCCAGCAGAGGAACAGGTTCCGGGGCCAACGTCCTGACTTTC,CASRGTGSGANVLTF
TRBJ2-3,TRBD1,TRBV11-1,.,TGTGCCAGCAGCTCCCGGGACAGGGTCCTAGATACGCAGTATTTT,CASSSRDRVLDTQYF
TRBJ2-5,TRBD1,TRBV28,few,TGTGCCAGCAGTTTATCCGGGACAGGGGGCACCGGGACCCAGTACTTC,CASSLSGTGGTGTQYF
TRBJ2-3,.,TRBV6-2/TRBV6-3,.,TGTGCCAGCACCACGTTCGGATCGTTTGGCCGCGATACGCAGTATTTT,CASTTFGSFGRDTQYF
TRBJ2-3,.,TRBV5-5,.,TGTGCCAGCAGCTGCTCGACCAGCCCGACCCCAGATACGCAGTATTTT,CASSCSTSPTPDTQYF
TRBJ2-7,.,TRBV29-1,many,TGCAGCGTTGCGGGGGAAAACAGGCTATCGGCCTACGAGCAGTACTTC,CSVAGENRLSAYEQYF
TRBJ2-3,.,TRBV20-1,few,TGCAGTGCTAAAATACCCGAAGTCTTAAGCACAGATACGCAGTATTTT,CSAKIPEVLSTDTQYF
TRBJ1-2,TRBD1,TRBV20-1,.,TGCAGTGCTAGACCCTCAGGGGGCTTGATTACCTATGGCTACACCTTC,CSARPSGGLITYGYTF
TRBJ2-1,.,TRBV12-3/TRBV12-4,.,TGTGCCAGCAGTTTATTCGGTTTCGCGGCGTCGTATAACAATGAGCAGTTCTTC,CASSLFGFAASYNNEQFF
TRBJ2-3,.,TRBV25-1,.,TGTGCCAGCAGTGATTTTGGTAAGGCGAATACGCAGTATTTT,CASSDFGKANTQYF
TRBJ2-1,.,TRBV20-1,few,TGTAGTGCCAACACCGTTCCAGCGACTAAGAATGAGCAGTTCTTC,CSANTVPATKNEQFF
TRBJ2-1,.,TRBV7-2,.,TGTGCCAGCGGGGGGTCCCGGAATGAGCAGTTCTTC,CASGGSRNEQFF
TRBJ2-5,.,TRBV20-1,few,TGCAGTGCTAGTCTACCTCTTCAAGAGACCCAGTACTTC,CSASLPLQETQYF
TRBJ2-3,.,TRBV15,few,TGTGCCACCAGCAGAGTTGGTGACAGCCCAAAAGATACGCAGTATTTT,CATSRVGDSPKDTQYF
TRBJ2-3,.,TRBV29-1,.,TGCAGCGTTGATGCGGTAGGCACAGATACGCAGTATTTT,CSVDAVGTDTQYF
TRBJ2-2,TRBD1,TRBV4-3,.,TGCGCCAGCAGCCAAGAAGTAAGATTCCGGGACAGAAACACCGGGGAGCTGTTTTTT,CASSQEVRFRDRNTGELFF
TRBJ2-7,TRBD1,TRBV25-1,few,TGTGCCAGCAGTGGGTACAGGGGTAACGAGCAGTACTTC,CASSGYRGNEQYF
TRBJ2-5,.,TRBV7-2,many,TGTGCCAGCAGTTCTCCCGGGAGATTGGAGACCCAGTACTTC,CASSSPGRLETQYF
TRBJ2-3,.,TRBV12-3/TRBV12-4,.,TGTGCCAGCAGTGCTCCGGGGCTGAGTACGCAGTATTTT,CASSAPGLSTQYF
TRBJ1-2,.,TRBV6-2/TRBV6-3,.,TGTGCCAGCAGCCGCTTTGGGGGCGGAGGCTACACCTTC,CASSRFGGGGYTF
TRBJ1-3,.,TRBV20-1,.,TGCAGTGCTAGTGCGGGGGAGACTGGAAACACCATATATTTT,CSASAGETGNTIYF
TRBJ1-5,.,TRBV2,.,TGTGTCAGCAGCGTCAGGGAGGGAGGCAATCAGCCCCAGCATTTT,CVSSVREGGNQPQHF
TRBJ2-3,TRBD2,TRBV18,.,TGTGCCAGCTCACCAACTTCAGGCGGGGGGGCAACAGATACGCAGTATTTT,CASSPTSGGGATDTQYF
TRBJ2-7,.,TRBV12-3/TRBV12-4,once,TGTGCCAGCAGCTCTACCTCAATCCCGTCCTACGAGCAGTACTTC,CASSSTSIPSYEQYF
TRBJ2-3,.,TRBV7-8,.,TGTGCCAGCAGCTTAGAAGACGGGGGAAGCACAGATACGCAGTATTTT,CASSLEDGGSTDTQYF
TRBJ2-7,TRBD2,TRBV20-1,.,TGCAGTGCTAGCGGGGCGGGGGGGGAAAAATACAATGAGCAGTACTTC,CSASGAGGEKYNEQYF
TRBJ2-5,TRBD1,TRBV5-1,.,TGCGCCAGCAGCCGTGGTGGAGGGGACAGGGAGACCCAGTACTTC,CASSRGGGDRETQYF
TRBJ2-6,.,TRBV29-1,many,TGCAGCGCCGAGATCATCGACAACGTCCTGACTTTC,CSAEIIDNVLTF
TRBJ2-7,.,TRBV6-1,.,TGTGCCAGCAGCAAGGACAGAATAGCAGCTTACGAGCAGTACTTC,CASSKDRIAAYEQYF
TRBJ1-5,TRBD1,TRBV27,few,TGTGCCAGCAGTTCTCGACTTTCCGGGACAGGGAATCAGCCCCAGCATTTT,CASSSRLSGTGNQPQHF
TRBJ2-1,.,TRBV11-3,.,TGTGCCAGCAGCACCGGACCTACTAGCCCTGAGCAGTTCTTC,CASSTGPTSPEQFF
TRBJ1-1,.,TRBV4-3,.,TGCGCCAGCAGCCCGGGGGGCAGGGATCGGGCTTTCTTT,CASSPGGRDRAFF
TRBJ1-4,.,TRBV13,.,TGTGCCAGCAGCCTGTACAGGGCCTCGGATGAAAAACTGTTTTTT,CASSLYRASDEKLFF
TRBJ1-2,.,TRBV6-2/TRBV6-3,.,TGTGCCAGCAGTCCTATGGGCCGATCAGAAGGCTACACCTTC,CASSPMGRSEGYTF
TRBJ2-1,.,TRBV9,few,TGTGCCAGCAGCGTAGACCCCCGGGGATTTGGGAATGAGCAGTTCTTC,CASSVDPRGFGNEQFF
TRBJ2-5,.,TRBV7-7,.,TGTGCTAGCAGCTTAGTTGATGGGGTGGAGACCCAGTACTTC,CASSLVDGVETQYF
TRBJ2-3,.,TRBV11-2,.,TGTGCCAGCAGCAGGAGCCAGGGCCGCACAGATACGCAGTATTTT,CASSRSQGRTDTQYF
TRBJ1-6,.,TRBV6-2/TRBV6-3,few,TGTGCCAGCAGTTACAGGGACCACTATAATTCACCCCTCCACTTT,CASSYRDHYNSPLHF
TRBJ2-7,TRBD2,TRBV20-1,.,TGCAGTGCTAGAGACCCAAGCGGGACTTACGAGCAGTACTTC,CSARDPSGTYEQYF